This TCR beta chain was recorded in a study of blood T cell repertoires in COVID-19 (dated by TCRdb to the early 2020s). At the level of the whole study: Collaborator samples came from the United States, Italy and Spain and covered acute and convalescent phases of COVID-19. The material from the prospective study consisted of cDNA or gDNA derived from T cells, B-cell-depleted T cells, or PBMCs. The dataset comprised deeply sampled blood TCRbeta repertoires from subjects exposed to, actively infected with, or recovered from COVID-19. The repertoires were released in a freely available public database meant as a resource for research on the immune response to SARS-CoV-2. Samples came from the ongoing ImmuneRACE study (first 160 participants) plus 1,254 subjects from 6 global collaborators. Nearly every sample came with metadata listing a de-identified subject ID, COVID-19 status, age in years and sex. Where available, HLA class I and class II types were taken from metadata supplied by the sample provider and were not determined by assay-based typing.

TCRbeta CDR3 regions were amplified from genomic DNA using the immunoSEQ Assay, a bias-controlled multiplex PCR. Concerning the study's data processing: Within the assay, amplification of reference gene primers was used to estimate how many nucleated cells each sample contained. Sequence reads were collapsed and filtered to measure the absolute abundance of every unique TCRbeta CDR3 rearrangement. For each sample, productive Simpson clonality was calculated by taking the square root of Simpson's diversity index across productive rearrangements. Drawn from immuneACCESS, this table holds only the in-frame rearrangements with V and J called that TCRdb kept. Clones are partly lost; checked studies trace under half to an unresolved V gene and leave the rest unexplained. V, J and clone size are taken as reported in that table, and D and trimming were inferred from the DNA itself. The sample contains 130,000 to 150,000 clones, 88% of them found a single time. About 2.1% of the sample lies in the top ten.

Each collaborating institution followed its own protocols to collect whole blood in K2EDTA tubes. Collaborator samples were shipped for TCRbeta analysis as frozen whole blood, isolated PBMCs, or DNA extracted from either sample type. The paper's findings and limits, for the study overall: How much clinical and demographic metadata was included differed by source and by participant, and the metadata was provided uncurated.

A word on this clone: There is no known antigen for this receptor. No much larger clonotype is one base removed from it; base qualities were not supplied.

Sequences SQVTM (CDR1) and ANQGSEA (CDR2) are obtained from the germline V gene. There are 14 amino acids in the CDR3, from cysteine to phenylalanine inclusive. The retained sequence is limited to the CDR3, 42 bases, with the frame set at the first base. V lost 7 bases and J lost 6 bases; the stretch between them is 18 bases long. This clonotype was sampled from a human donor in a cohort sampled during active COVID-19. The sequenced sample was peripheral blood. The rearrangement combines TRBV29-1 with TRBJ2-2, and the D gene may be TRBD1, 6 bases matching. The nucleotide sequence reads as follows: TGCAGCGCTGTACAGGGTTGGACTGCCGGGGAGCTGTTTTTT. Its protein product is CSAVQGWTAGELFF.